This T cell receptor (beta chain) was captured in a study of identical twins. This clonotype has only a few counts. The target antigen is unknown. CDR3 size: 17 residues. Trimming cost V 3 bases and J 8 bases; bases outside gene matches: 10. The germline CDR1 and CDR2 sequences are SGHTA and FQGNSA. TCRdb passed the 5' RACE reads through MiXCR, listing each CDR3 protein once. Of 270,000 or so distinct CDR3 sequences listed, about 8.5% are singletons. General observations from the study: Within monozygotic twins, out-of-frame TCR alpha sharing was underestimated by the models.

Another study also made use of these data, one on yellow fever vaccine responses in identical twins.

The sequencing sample was made of CD8+ T cells sorted from blood. The receptor's source is a young woman in good health. This sequence joins TRBV7-2 and TRBJ2-1; 13 positions agree with TRBD2. The CDR3 loop is CASSLNSGLAGADEQFF. DNA of the CDR3: TGTGCCAGCAGCTTGAATTCAGGACTAGCGGGAGCGGATGAGCAGTTCTTC.